This T cell receptor beta chain comes out of a study of blood T cell repertoires in COVID-19. Only in-frame clones appear in the TCRdb table, and some are missing; sequencing was by immunoSEQ multiplex PCR. The sample lists roughly 54,000 clones, roughly 84% occurring once. This CDR3 has 11 amino acids. V lost 8 bases, J lost 8 bases, and 9 bases lay in between. Germline CDR1 SNHLY, CDR2 FYNNEI. The sequenced sample was peripheral blood. The source is a man aged 50 to 59 with acute or convalescent COVID-19. The chain is built from TRBV2 and TRBJ2-2; D unresolved. CDR3 region: CASGESGELFF. DNA of the CDR3: TGTGCCAGCGGAGAATCAGGGGAGCTGTTTTTT.